This is a list of T cell receptor beta chains from one sample in a study of OX40 agonist ivuxolimab in advanced cancers. Generated by immunoSEQ multiplex PCR, the TCRdb table keeps only in-frame clones and is missing some. The repertoire holds roughly 40,000 clones, with roughly 92% as singletons. The sample in question was CD4+ or CD8+ T cells sorted from blood, obtained in a trial of the OX40 agonist ivuxolimab. The receptors here all came from an adult with an advanced solid tumor such as melanoma, head and neck, liver or kidney cancer. The CDR3 runs from the conserved cysteine through the conserved F or W. D genes are given only for firm matches. Expanded clones get a size class; other rows say once, few or many, or leave the size out.

D gene,V gene,clone size,J gene,CDR3 DNA,CDR3 protein
NA,TRBV4-1,NA,TRBJ2-5,TGCGCCAGCAGCTTAAGCCGGAACCAAGAGACCCAGTACTTC,CASSLSRNQETQYF
NA,TRBV6-6,NA,TRBJ1-5,TGTGCTATGGGGGGGTCCGTCAGCAATCAGCCCCAGCATTTT,CAMGGSVSNQPQHF
TRBD2,TRBV7-9,NA,TRBJ2-1,TGTGCCAGCAGTCTCCCTAGCGGGAGAATTAGAAATGAGCAGTTCTTC,CASSLPSGRIRNEQFF
NA,TRBV4-3,NA,TRBJ2-5,TGCGCCAGCAGCCGGGGGCTCGGAAGACAAGAGACCCAGTACTTC,CASSRGLGRQETQYF
NA,TRBV6-5,NA,TRBJ1-1,TGTGCCAGCAGTGCCCTCCGGGACCCCACTGAAGCTTTCTTT,CASSALRDPTEAFF
NA,TRBV19,NA,TRBJ1-1,TGTGCCAGTAAGAGCCCGGGGGCAGAAACTGAAGCTTTCTTT,CASKSPGAETEAFF
TRBD1,TRBV4-2,NA,TRBJ2-5,TGTGCCAGCAGCCGGTCGTTGGGACAGGAACCCTCAAGCCAAGAGACCCAGTACTTC,CASSRSLGQEPSSQETQYF
NA,TRBV11-2,NA,TRBJ2-3,TGTGCCAGCAGCTTTGGGGGAACGGGCACAGATACGCAGTATTTT,CASSFGGTGTDTQYF
TRBD2,TRBV9,NA,TRBJ2-1,TGTGCCAGCAGCGTCCTAGCGGAGGTCGTCGATGAGCAGTTCTTC,CASSVLAEVVDEQFF
NA,TRBV7-8,NA,TRBJ2-1,TGTGCCAGCAGCCTATTAGGAGGGGGGATTGATGAGCAGTTCTTC,CASSLLGGGIDEQFF
TRBD1,TRBV7-2,NA,TRBJ2-5,TGTGCCAGCAGCTTAGCCCCGGGACAGGGGGGTTTTGAGACCCAGTACTTC,CASSLAPGQGGFETQYF
TRBD1,TRBV5-1,NA,TRBJ2-3,TGCGCCAGCAGAGGAACAGGGGGCTTCACAGATACGCAGTATTTT,CASRGTGGFTDTQYF
NA,TRBV5-1,once,TRBJ1-2,TGCGCCAGCAGCTTGGAGGGTACTAACTATGGCTACACCTTC,CASSLEGTNYGYTF
NA,TRBV6-5,few,TRBJ2-1,TGTGCCAGCCGCCAATACAATGAGCAGTTCTTC,CASRQYNEQFF
NA,TRBV19,NA,TRBJ2-2,TGTGCCAGTAGTAAAAGCACGACCGGGGAGCTGTTTTTT,CASSKSTTGELFF
TRBD2,TRBV5-4,NA,TRBJ2-1,TGTGCCAGCAGCCGGCCTAGCGGGAGGGACAATGAGCAGTTCTTC,CASSRPSGRDNEQFF
TRBD2,TRBV6-5,NA,TRBJ2-5,TGTGCCAGCAGCCGACTAGCGGGAGGGGCGGAGACCCAGTACTTC,CASSRLAGGAETQYF
NA,TRBV4-1,NA,TRBJ2-5,TGCGCCAGCAGCCAAGGAGGAGAGACCCAGTACTTC,CASSQGGETQYF
TRBD2,TRBV27,NA,TRBJ2-2,TGTGCCAGCAGTTATACTAGCGGGGCCGGGGAGCTGTTTTTT,CASSYTSGAGELFF
NA,TRBV6-6,NA,TRBJ2-1,TGTGCCAGCAATGATAGCCCTTCGGGTGAGCAGTTCTTC,CASNDSPSGEQFF
NA,TRBV30,NA,TRBJ2-1,TGTGCCTGGAGTGTATATCTGGAGGGCTCCTACAATGAGCAGTTCTTC,CAWSVYLEGSYNEQFF
NA,TRBV7-3,NA,TRBJ1-4,TGTGCCAGCAGCCCCCACGAAAAACTGTTTTTT,CASSPHEKLFF
NA,TRBV28,NA,TRBJ1-5,TGTGCCAGCAGCCCTGGAGAGGGGTATATGGGCAATCAGCCCCAGCATTTT,CASSPGEGYMGNQPQHF
NA,TRBV30,NA,TRBJ2-7,TGTGCCTGGAACGCCTACACACTATCCTACGAGCAGTACTTC,CAWNAYTLSYEQYF
TRBD1,TRBV19,NA,TRBJ2-1,TGTGCCAGTAGTATAGGACCCGCAGGGGGCGCGTACAATGAGCAGTTCTTC,CASSIGPAGGAYNEQFF
TRBD1,TRBV29-1,NA,TRBJ2-7,TGCAGCGTTTCCCTGGACAGGCCGTACGAGCAGTACTTC,CSVSLDRPYEQYF
TRBD1,TRBV2,NA,TRBJ2-5,TGTGCCAGACACGGGACAGGGGAAGAGACCCAGTACTTC,CARHGTGEETQYF
NA,TRBV11-2,NA,TRBJ1-3,TGTGCCAGCAGCACCCCCTTAACAGGAAACACCATATATTTT,CASSTPLTGNTIYF
NA,TRBV27,few,TRBJ2-7,TGTGCCAGCAGTGACCAGACAGGGGAGGGGTACGAGCAGTACTTC,CASSDQTGEGYEQYF
TRBD1,TRBV2,NA,TRBJ2-7,TGTGCCACCTCTTTAAGGGGACAGGGGGAGGACGAGCAGTACTTC,CATSLRGQGEDEQYF
TRBD1,TRBV7-9,NA,TRBJ2-5,TGTGCCAGCACCCGCGACAGGGCAGTACAAGAGACCCAGTACTTC,CASTRDRAVQETQYF
TRBD2,TRBV7-2,NA,TRBJ2-2,TGTGCCAGCAGCACCGGACTAGCGGGAGGAGGGAACACCGGGGAGCTGTTTTTT,CASSTGLAGGGNTGELFF
TRBD1,TRBV5-1,once,TRBJ2-7,TGCGCCAGCAGCTTGATCCTGGTGAGGGGGCGAAGGTACGAGCAGTACTTC,CASSLILVRGRRYEQYF
NA,TRBV10-1,NA,TRBJ1-1,TGCGCCAGCAGTGATCCCGGTTACACTGAAGCTTTCTTT,CASSDPGYTEAFF
NA,TRBV4-1,once,TRBJ2-7,TGCGCCAGCAGCCAAGATCCGGGGGCCTACGAGCAGTACTTC,CASSQDPGAYEQYF
TRBD1,TRBV28,NA,TRBJ1-2,TGTGCCAGCAGTCCTTTTACAGGGGAGTCTAACTATGGCTACACCTTC,CASSPFTGESNYGYTF
TRBD2,TRBV4-1,once,TRBJ2-1,TGCGCCAGCAGCCATGGTGGGGCGGGAGGCAATGAGCAGTTCTTC,CASSHGGAGGNEQFF
NA,TRBV25-1,once,TRBJ2-1,TGTGCCAGCAACATGTTGGGGAATGAGCAGTTCTTC,CASNMLGNEQFF
NA,TRBV25-1,NA,TRBJ1-2,TGTGCCAGCAGTGTGGCGGCGGCTAACTATGGCTACACCTTC,CASSVAAANYGYTF
TRBD2,TRBV9,NA,TRBJ2-7,TGTGCCAGCAGCGTAGGACTAGCGGCAACCTACGAGCAGTACTTC,CASSVGLAATYEQYF
NA,TRBV19,NA,TRBJ1-1,TGTGCCAGTAGTATATGGACAGAGCGGAACACTGAAGCTTTCTTT,CASSIWTERNTEAFF